This T cell receptor beta chain was sequenced during a study of cytomegalovirus exposure and HLA in healthy donors. Study-level information: The 500 to 850 first-cohort repertoires and the approximately 130 validation repertoires shared the same platform, a later analysis reported. Overall study findings and caveats: According to reports, the classifier identified cytomegalovirus status with high specificity and sensitivity.

Sequencing was performed with immunoSEQ multiplex PCR; in TCRdb, only in-frame clones are kept and a portion is missing. The table records tens of thousands of clones, 85% to 95% of them present only once. The CDR3 consists of 16 residues. V lost 6 bases and J lost 2, with 18 bases in between. Germline values: CDR1 SGHNT, CDR2 YENEEA. In regard to this clone: Its antigen is still unknown.

The receptor was derived from a woman aged 30 to 39 in good health and CMV-seropositive. The genes are TRBV11-3 and TRBJ2-3; D might be TRBD1 (6 bases). What was sequenced was PBMCs. As DNA, the CDR3 is TGTGCCAGCAGGCTAGATGTTGGGGGCCTCACAGATACGCAGTATTTT. This encodes CASRLDVGGLTDTQYF.